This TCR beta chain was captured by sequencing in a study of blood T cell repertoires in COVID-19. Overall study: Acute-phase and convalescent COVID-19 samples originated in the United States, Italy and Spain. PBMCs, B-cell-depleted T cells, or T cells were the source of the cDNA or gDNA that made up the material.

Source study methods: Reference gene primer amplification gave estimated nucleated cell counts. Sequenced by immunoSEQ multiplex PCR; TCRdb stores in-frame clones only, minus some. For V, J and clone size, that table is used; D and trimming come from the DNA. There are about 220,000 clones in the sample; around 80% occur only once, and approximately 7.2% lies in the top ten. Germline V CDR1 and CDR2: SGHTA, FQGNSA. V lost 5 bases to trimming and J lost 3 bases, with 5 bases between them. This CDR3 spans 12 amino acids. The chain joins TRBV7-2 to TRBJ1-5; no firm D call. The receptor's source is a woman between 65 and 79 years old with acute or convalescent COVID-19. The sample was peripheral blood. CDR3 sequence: CASSLYNQPQHF. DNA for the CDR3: TGTGCCAGCAGCCTCTACAATCAGCCCCAGCATTTT.